One sample yielded the 11 T cell receptor beta chains listed below, sequenced in a study of cytomegalovirus exposure and HLA in healthy donors. It was with 60 Vbeta and 13 Jbeta primers that the PCR ran. TCRdb keeps only in-frame clones here, not all; method: immunoSEQ multiplex PCR. The sample consists of about 73,000 clones, roughly 70% of them appearing once. Specimen: PBMCs. These TCRs come from a man aged 65 to 79 in good health and CMV-seronegative.

This clone was found once. The chain joins TRBV5-6 to TRBJ2-5; 9 positions agree with TRBD1. The trim removed 2 bases at V and 5 bases at J, leaving 4 bases unmatched. The CDR3 totals 14 residues. Germline CDR1 is SGHDT and CDR2 is YYEEEE. The CDR3 sequence: CASSLLQGAETQYF. The CDR3 DNA reads as TGTGCCAGCAGCTTACTACAGGGGGCTGAGACCCAGTACTTC.

This clone showed up just once. The V and J genes are TRBV7-2 and TRBJ2-3; a weak D match, TRBD2 (7 bases). The CDR3 contains 14 residues. The germline V gene has CDR1 SGHTA and CDR2 FQGNSA. Trimming pared 7 bases from V and 2 bases from J, leaving 13 bases between. CDR3 coding DNA: TGTGCCAGCACCCTGGCGGGGGCCACAGATACGCAGTATTTT. Translated: CASTLAGATDTQYF. Looking up the rest from reference TRBV7-2 and TRBJ2-3 gives the full variable domain: GAGVSQSPSNKVTEKGKDVELRCDPISGHTALYWYRQSLGQGLEFLIYFQGNSAPDKSGLPSDRFSAERTGGSVSTLTIQRTQQEDSAVYLCASTLAGATDTQYFGPGTRLTVL.

The chain employs TRBV11-2 and TRBJ1-3, with a possible D match to TRBD1 (5 bases). The CDR3 extends over 14 amino acids. CDR1 is SGHAT and CDR2 is FQNNGV in the germline V gene. Trimming shortened V by 2 bases and J by 4 bases, and 9 bases separated the two germline ends. The CDR3 DNA sequence: TGTGCCAGCAGCTTAAGCCGACAGGGAAACACCATATATTTT. Translation: CASSLSRQGNTIYF.

The chain uses TRBV7-2 and TRBJ1-1; perhaps TRBD1 as D (6 bases). This CDR3 spans 17 amino acids. The V end was cut by 1 base, the J end by 1 base, with 16 bases between. Per the germline V gene, CDR1 is SGHTA and CDR2 is FQGNSA. Written as DNA, the CDR3 is TGTGCCAGCAGCTTAGACAGGGCGATTGGTGCGAACACTGAAGCTTTCTTT. This sequence encodes CASSLDRAIGANTEAFF.

This chain uses TRBV4-1 with TRBJ2-7; D ambiguous. The CDR3 is 16 amino acids. V was cut by 4 bases and J by 2 bases, with 18 bases left in between. Germline loops: CDR1 MGHRA, CDR2 YSYEKL. CDR3 residues: CASSPLVVLRTYEQYF. For the CDR3, the DNA is TGCGCCAGCAGCCCCCTGGTAGTTCTGAGGACCTACGAGCAGTACTTC.

V gene TRBV5-4 combines with J gene TRBJ1-1, with D possibly being TRBD1 (5 bases). Per the germline V gene, CDR1 is SGHNT and CDR2 is YYREEE (reference sequence). V lost 0 bases to trimming and J lost 5 bases, with 11 bases between them. The CDR3 is 14 amino acids. CDR3 residues: CASSLGGEWTEAFF. For the CDR3, the DNA is TGTGCCAGCAGCTTGGGGGGGGAGTGGACTGAAGCTTTCTTT.

V usage is TRBV28 and J usage is TRBJ1-2, with D possibly matching TRBD1 (5 bases). Germline loops: CDR1 MDHEN, CDR2 SYDVKM. This CDR3 is built from 13 residues. V was cut by 6 bases and J by 7 bases, with 15 bases left in between. The chain's CDR3 is CASSRPQGRGYTF. The CDR3 coding sequence is TGTGCCAGCAGCCGACCCCAGGGTCGTGGCTACACCTTC.

This clone was seen once. This rearrangement joins TRBV5-4 to TRBJ2-1, with 7 bases identical to TRBD1. The length of the CDR3 is 14 residues. Per the germline V gene, CDR1 is SGHNT and CDR2 is YYREEE (reference sequence). V shed 2 bases, J shed 8 bases, and the junction held 7 bases outside the gene matches. The CDR3 region is CASSLMTGSDEQFF. Written as DNA, the CDR3 is TGTGCCAGCAGCTTAATGACAGGGTCCGATGAGCAGTTCTTC.

The chain links TRBV4-2 to TRBJ1-5; D might be TRBD1 (5 bases). CDR3 length equals 13 residues. Germline CDR1 reads LGHNA; CDR2 reads YNFKEQ. Trimming cost V 8 bases and J 3 bases, with 11 bases left between them. The CDR3 DNA reads TGTGCCAGCTCTGGGGCAGACAATCAGCCCCAGCATTTT. Amino acid sequence: CASSGADNQPQHF.

This clone was seen at least ten times. This sequence joins TRBV6-6 and TRBJ2-2, with a tentative D call TRBD1 (5 bases). This CDR3 region has 15 residues. The germline gives CDR1 MNHNY, CDR2 SVGAGI (reference sequence). V was clipped by 2 bases and J by 1 base, with 8 bases between them. CDR3 DNA sequence: TGTGCCAGCAGTTACAGCAGGGAGAACACCGGGGAGCTGTTTTTT. The encoded protein is CASSYSRENTGELFF.

This clone occurred once. The rearrangement uses TRBV5-1 and TRBJ2-7, with 11 bases fitting TRBD2. Germline CDR1 is SGHRS and CDR2 is YFSETQ. The junction had 11 bases not matched to a gene; V was cut back by 4 bases and J by 2 bases. This CDR3 has 17 residues. The CDR3 bases are TGCGCCAGCAGCGCAGGACTAGCGGGTGATGGAACCTACGAGCAGTACTTC. Protein product: CASSAGLAGDGTYEQYF.